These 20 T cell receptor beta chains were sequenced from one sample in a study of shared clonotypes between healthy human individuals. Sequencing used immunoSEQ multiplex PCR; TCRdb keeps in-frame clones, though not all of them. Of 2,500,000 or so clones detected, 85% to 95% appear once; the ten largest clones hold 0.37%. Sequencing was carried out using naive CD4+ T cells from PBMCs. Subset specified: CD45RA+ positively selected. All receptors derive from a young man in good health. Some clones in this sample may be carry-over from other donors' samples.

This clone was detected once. This chain's CDR3 is CASSLVPLAGGPTDTQYF. Here the CDR3 DNA reads TGTGCCAGCAGCTTAGTCCCGCTAGCGGGAGGTCCTACAGATACGCAGTATTTT. The V gene is TRBV11-2, the J gene TRBJ2-3, with 11 nucleotides matching TRBD2. With V trimmed by 1 base and J by 3 bases, 9 bases remained unmatched. The CDR3 is 18 residues long. Germline V gene data show CDR1 as SGHAT and CDR2 as FQNNGV.

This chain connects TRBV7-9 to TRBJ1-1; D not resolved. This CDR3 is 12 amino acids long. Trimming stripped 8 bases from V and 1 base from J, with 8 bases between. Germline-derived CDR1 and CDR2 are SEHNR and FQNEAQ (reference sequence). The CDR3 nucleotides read TGTGCCAGCGGGATTGGGAACACTGAAGCTTTCTTT. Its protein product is CASGIGNTEAFF.

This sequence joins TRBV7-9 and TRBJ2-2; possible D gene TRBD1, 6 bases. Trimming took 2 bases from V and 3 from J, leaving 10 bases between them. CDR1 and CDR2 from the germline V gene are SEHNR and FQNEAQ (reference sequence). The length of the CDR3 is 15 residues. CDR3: CASSLRRQDTGELFF. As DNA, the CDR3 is TGTGCCAGCAGCTTAAGGAGACAGGACACCGGGGAGCTGTTTTTT.

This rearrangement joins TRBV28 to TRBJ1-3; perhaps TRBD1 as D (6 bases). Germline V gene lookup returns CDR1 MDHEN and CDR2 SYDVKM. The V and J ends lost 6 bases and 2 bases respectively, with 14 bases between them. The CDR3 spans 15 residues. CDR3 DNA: TGTGCCAGCAGACTACACAGGGCCACTGGAAACACCATATATTTT. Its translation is CASRLHRATGNTIYF.

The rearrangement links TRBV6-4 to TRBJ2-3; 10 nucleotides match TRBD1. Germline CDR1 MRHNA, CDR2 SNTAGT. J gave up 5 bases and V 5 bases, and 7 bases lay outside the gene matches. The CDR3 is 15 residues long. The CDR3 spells CASSPGTGELDTQYF. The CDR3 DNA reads TGTGCCAGCAGTCCAGGGACAGGGGAATTAGATACGCAGTATTTT.

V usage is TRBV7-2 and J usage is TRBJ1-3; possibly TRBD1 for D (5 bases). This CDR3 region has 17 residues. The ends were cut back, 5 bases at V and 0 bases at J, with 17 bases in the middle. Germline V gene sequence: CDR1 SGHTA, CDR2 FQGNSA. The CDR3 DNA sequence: TGTGCCAGCAGCCCGACAGCCAGATACCTCTCTGGAAACACCATATATTTT. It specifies CASSPTARYLSGNTIYF.

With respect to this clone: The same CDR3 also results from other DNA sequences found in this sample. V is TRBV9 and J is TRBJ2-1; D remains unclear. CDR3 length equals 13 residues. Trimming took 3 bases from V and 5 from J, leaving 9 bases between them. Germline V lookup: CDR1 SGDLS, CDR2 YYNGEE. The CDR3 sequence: CASSAGSNNEQFF. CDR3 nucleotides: TGTGCCAGCAGCGCTGGCAGCAACAATGAGCAGTTCTTC. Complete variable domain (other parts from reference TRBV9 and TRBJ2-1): DSGVTQTPKHLITATGQRVTLRCSPRSGDLSVYWYQQSLDQGLQFLIQYYNGEERAKGNILERFSAQQFPDLHSELNLSSLELGDSALYFCASSAGSNNEQFFGPGTRLTVL.

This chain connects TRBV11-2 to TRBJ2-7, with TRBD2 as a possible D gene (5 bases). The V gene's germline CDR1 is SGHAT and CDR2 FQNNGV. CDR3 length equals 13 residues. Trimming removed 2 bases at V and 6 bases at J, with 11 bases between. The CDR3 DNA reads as TGTGCCAGCAGCTTATTAATGCGGGCCGAGCAGTACTTC. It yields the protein CASSLLMRAEQYF.

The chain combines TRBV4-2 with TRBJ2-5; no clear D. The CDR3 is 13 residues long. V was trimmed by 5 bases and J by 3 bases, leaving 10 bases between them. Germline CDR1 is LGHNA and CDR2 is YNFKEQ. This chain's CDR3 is CASSYEREETQYF. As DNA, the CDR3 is TGTGCCAGCAGCTACGAGAGAGAAGAGACCCAGTACTTC.

The CDR3 DNA sequence: TGTGCCAGCAATTCTTACTCCTACGAGCAGTACTTC. Residues: CASNSYSYEQYF. The chain uses TRBV2 and TRBJ2-7; D unresolved. The germline V gene has CDR1 SNHLY and CDR2 FYNNEI. The V end lost 7 bases, the J end lost 0 bases, and 7 bases lay between the germline ends. The CDR3 extends over 12 amino acids.

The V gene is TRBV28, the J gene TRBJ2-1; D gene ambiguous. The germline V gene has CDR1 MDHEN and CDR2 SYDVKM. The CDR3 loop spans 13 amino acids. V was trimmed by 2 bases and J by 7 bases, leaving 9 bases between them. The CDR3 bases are TGTGCCAGCAGTTTAAGGCTGGGGAATGAGCAGTTCTTC. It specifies CASSLRLGNEQFF.

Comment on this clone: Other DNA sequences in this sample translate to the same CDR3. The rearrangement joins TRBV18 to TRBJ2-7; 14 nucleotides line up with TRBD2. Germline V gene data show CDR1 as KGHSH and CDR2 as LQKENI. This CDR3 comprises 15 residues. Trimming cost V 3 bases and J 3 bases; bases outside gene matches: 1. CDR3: CASSPGLAGDYEQYF. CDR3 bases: TGTGCCAGCTCACCGGGACTAGCGGGGGACTACGAGCAGTACTTC.

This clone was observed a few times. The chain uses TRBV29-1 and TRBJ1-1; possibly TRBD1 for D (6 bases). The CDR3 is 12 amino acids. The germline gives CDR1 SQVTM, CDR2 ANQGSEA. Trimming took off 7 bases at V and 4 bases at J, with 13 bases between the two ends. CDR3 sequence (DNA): TGCAGCGCCCGGGACATTCCCACTGAAGCTTTCTTT. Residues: CSARDIPTEAFF.

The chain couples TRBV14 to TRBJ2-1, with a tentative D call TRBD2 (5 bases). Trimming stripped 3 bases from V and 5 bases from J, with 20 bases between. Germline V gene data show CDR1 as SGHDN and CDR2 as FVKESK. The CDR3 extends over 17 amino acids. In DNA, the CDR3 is TGTGCCAGCAGCCACCTGGAGGCGGCCTTCGTTCACAATGAGCAGTTCTTC. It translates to CASSHLEAAFVHNEQFF.

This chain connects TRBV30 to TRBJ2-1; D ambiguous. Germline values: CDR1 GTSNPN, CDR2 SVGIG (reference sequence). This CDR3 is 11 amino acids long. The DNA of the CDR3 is TGTGCTGTATTGTGGAGAAATGAGCAGTTCTTC. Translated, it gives CAVLWRNEQFF.

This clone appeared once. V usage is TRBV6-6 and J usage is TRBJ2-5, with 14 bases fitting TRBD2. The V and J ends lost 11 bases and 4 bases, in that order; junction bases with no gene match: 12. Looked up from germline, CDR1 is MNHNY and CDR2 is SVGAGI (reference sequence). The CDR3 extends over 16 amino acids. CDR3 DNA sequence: TGTGCCGTAAGAAAGGGACTAGCGGGAGTAGCAGAGACCCAGTACTTC. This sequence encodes CAVRKGLAGVAETQYF.

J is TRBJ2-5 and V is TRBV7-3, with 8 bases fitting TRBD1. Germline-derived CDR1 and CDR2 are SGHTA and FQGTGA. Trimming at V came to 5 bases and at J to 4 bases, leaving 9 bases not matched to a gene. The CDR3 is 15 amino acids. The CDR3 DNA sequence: TGTGCCAGCAGCGCGAGCACAGGGGGAAGAGAGACCCAGTACTTC. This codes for CASSASTGGRETQYF.

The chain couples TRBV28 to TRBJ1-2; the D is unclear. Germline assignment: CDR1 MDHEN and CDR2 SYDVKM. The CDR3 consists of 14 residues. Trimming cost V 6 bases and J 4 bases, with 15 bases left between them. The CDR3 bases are TGTGCCAGCAGACCTGGCTTGATCGGCTATGGCTACACCTTC. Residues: CASRPGLIGYGYTF.

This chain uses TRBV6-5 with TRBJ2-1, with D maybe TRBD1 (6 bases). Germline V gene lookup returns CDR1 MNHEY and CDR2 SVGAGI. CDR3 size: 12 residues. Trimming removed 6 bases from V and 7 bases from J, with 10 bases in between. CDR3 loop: CASRTGVNEQFF. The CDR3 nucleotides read TGTGCCAGCAGGACAGGAGTTAATGAGCAGTTCTTC.

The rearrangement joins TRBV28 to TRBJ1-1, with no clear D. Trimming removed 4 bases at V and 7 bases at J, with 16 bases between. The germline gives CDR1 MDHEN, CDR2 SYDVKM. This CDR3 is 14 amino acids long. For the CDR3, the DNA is TGTGCCAGCAGTTCGGCCCCCCTTCGGGGTGAAGCTTTCTTT. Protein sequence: CASSSAPLRGEAFF.